This T cell receptor beta chain was found in a study of CD8+CD57+ T cells in acquired aplastic anemia. Overall study: The sorted CD4+ and CD8+ cells yielded an average around 3.4 ug of DNA. Broader study findings: Significant differences in CD8+ Simpson's diversity were not observed between patients and controls. Roughly 28 was the count of CD8+ CDR3 sequences that patients shared with controls.

A remark on this clonotype: Its specificity is not known.

Genomic DNA, the template, was used for profiling of the TCR beta VDJ and CDR3. Each CDR3 protein gets one entry after TCRdb re-called the reads with MiXCR. Of more than 250,000 distinct CDR3 sequences listed, around 60% are singletons. The trim removed 6 bases at V and 4 bases at J, leaving 3 bases unmatched. Germline lookup yields CDR1 SNHLY and CDR2 FYNNEI. The CDR3 consists of 13 residues. The J gene is TRBJ1-5, the V gene TRBV2; 7 bases line up with TRBD1. Sequenced material: sorted CD4+, CD8+, or CD8+CD57+ T cells (not recorded which) from PBMCs. This TCR was recovered from a human donor with severe aplastic anemia or a healthy control (not recorded which). The CDR3 nucleotides are TGTGCCAGCAGGGACAGGAAGAATCAGCCCCAGCATTTT. Translation: CASRDRKNQPQHF. Variable domain in full (rest from reference TRBV2 and TRBJ1-5): EPEVTQTPSHQVTQMGQEVILRCVPISNHLYFYWYRQILGQKVEFLVSFYNNEISEKSEIFDDQFSVERPDGSNFTLKIRSTKLEDSAMYFCASRDRKNQPQHFGDGTRLSIL.